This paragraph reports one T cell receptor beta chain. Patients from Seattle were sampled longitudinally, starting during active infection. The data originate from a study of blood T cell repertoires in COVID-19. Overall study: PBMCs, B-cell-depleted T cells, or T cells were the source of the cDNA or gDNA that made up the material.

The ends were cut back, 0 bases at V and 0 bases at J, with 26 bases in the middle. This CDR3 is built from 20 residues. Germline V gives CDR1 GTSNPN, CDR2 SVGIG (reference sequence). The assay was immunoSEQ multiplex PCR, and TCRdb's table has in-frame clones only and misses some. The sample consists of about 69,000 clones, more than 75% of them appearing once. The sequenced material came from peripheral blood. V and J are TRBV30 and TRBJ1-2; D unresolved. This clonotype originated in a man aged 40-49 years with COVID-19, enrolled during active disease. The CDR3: CAWSVLTRSGFAHSNYGYTF. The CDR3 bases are TGTGCCTGGAGTGTACTTACCCGATCCGGGTTCGCTCATTCTAACTATGGCTACACCTTC. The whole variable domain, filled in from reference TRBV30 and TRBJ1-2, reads SQTIHQWPATLVQPVGSPLSLECTVEGTSNPNLYWYRQAAGRGLQLLFYSVGIGQISSEVPQNLSASRPQDRQFILSSKKLLLSDSGFYLCAWSVLTRSGFAHSNYGYTFGSGTRLTVV.